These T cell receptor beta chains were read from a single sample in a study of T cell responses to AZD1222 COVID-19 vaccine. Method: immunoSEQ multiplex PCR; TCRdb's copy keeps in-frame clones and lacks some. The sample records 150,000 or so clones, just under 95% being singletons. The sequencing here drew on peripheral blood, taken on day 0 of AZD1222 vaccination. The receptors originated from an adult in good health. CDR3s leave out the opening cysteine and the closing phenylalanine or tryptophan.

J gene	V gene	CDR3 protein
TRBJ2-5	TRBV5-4	ASSEDHQETQY
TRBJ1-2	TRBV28	ASGRLDYGYT
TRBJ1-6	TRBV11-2	ASSPRSGGSPLH
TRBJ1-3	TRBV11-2	ASSPAPGNTIY
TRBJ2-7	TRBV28	ASSLMGSYEQY
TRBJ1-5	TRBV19	ASSTRTGDHQPQH
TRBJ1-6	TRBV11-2	ASSLIRNNSPLH
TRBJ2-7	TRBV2	ASSETGGFDEQY
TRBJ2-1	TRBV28	ASSLAGGSYNEQF
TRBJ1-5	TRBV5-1	ASSLGSNNQPQH
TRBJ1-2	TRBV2	ASRLQTTGNGYT
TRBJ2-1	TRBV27	ASSLNYPSYNEQF
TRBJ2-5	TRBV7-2	ASSLGVGGQETQY
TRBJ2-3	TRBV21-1	ARGTGPTDTQY
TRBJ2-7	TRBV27	ASSANRVIYYEQY
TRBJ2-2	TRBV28	ASSLYPKRTALAGELF
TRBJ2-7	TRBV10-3	AIKGQGDSYEQY
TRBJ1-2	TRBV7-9	ASSLAYREGGSYGYT
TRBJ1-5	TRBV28	ASTGHPLSNQPQH
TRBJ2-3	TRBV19	ASSMGGRSTDTQY
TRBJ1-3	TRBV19	ASSTVGEPSGNTIY
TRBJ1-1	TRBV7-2	ASSLGGMWTEAF
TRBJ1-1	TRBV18	ASSPWTVNTEAF
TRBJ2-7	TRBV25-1	ASSELNPGWGEQY
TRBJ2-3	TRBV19	ASSIDHGGSTDTQY
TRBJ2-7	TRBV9	ASSVGGFYEQY
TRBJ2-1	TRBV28	ASSFNDWLSPNEQF
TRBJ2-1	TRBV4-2	ASSHPGGGLSYNEQF
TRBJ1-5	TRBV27	ASAPTTGSNQPQH
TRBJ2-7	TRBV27	ASSSRDGYLREQY
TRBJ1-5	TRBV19	ASSIGGQGRQPQH
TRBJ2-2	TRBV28	ASSLPGGIGGELF
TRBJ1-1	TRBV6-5	ASSKQGLPEAF
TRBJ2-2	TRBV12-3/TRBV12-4	ASSLTGGELF
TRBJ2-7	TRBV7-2	ASSFDRGREQY
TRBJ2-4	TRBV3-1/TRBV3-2	ASSQDGQGAVNIQY
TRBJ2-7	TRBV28	ASSDFYNYEQY
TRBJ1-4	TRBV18	ASSPPIGNEKLF
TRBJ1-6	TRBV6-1	ASSEYRTGFTPLH
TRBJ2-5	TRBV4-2	ASSQDRTAQETQY
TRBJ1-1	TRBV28	ASSPGPEGTEAF